This TCR beta chain was recovered during a study of blood T cell repertoires in COVID-19. In the study overall: Sites across the United States, Italy and Spain contributed samples from acute and convalescent COVID-19. T cells, B-cell-depleted T cells, or PBMCs provided the cDNA or gDNA that served as material.

CDR1 is MDHEN and CDR2 is SYDVKM in the germline V gene. V lost 1 base and J lost 4; bases outside the gene matches: 13. This CDR3 contains 17 residues. In the original processing: Reference gene primers were amplified, and this amplification served to estimate nucleated cell counts. Data came from immunoSEQ multiplex PCR; TCRdb stores just in-frame clones and leaves some out. V and J calls and clone size are those listed in that table; D and trimming were worked out from the DNA. The sample holds 93,000 or so clones, 70% to 90% seen once. The clonotype originates from an older woman with acute or convalescent COVID-19. The rearrangement uses TRBV28 and TRBJ2-7; 7 bases line up with TRBD2. The sample taken for sequencing was peripheral blood. The CDR3, as DNA: TGTGCCAGCAGTTTATATTATCGGGACTACGGAGATTACGAGCAGTACTTC. It is translated as CASSLYYRDYGDYEQYF.